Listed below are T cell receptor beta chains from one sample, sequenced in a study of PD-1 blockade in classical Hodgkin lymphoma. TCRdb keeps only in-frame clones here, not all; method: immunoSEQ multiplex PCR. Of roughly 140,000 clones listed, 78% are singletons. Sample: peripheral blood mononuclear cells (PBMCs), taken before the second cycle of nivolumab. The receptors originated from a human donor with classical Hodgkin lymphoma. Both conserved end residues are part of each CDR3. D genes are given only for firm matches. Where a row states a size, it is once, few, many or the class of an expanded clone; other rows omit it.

cdr3_nt: TGTGCCAGCAGTGAAAAACGGAATCAGCCCCAGCATTTT
cdr3_aa: CASSEKRNQPQHF
cdr3_length: 13
clone_size: NA
v_call: TRBV6-1
j_call: TRBJ1-5
d_call: NA

cdr3_nt: TGTGCCAGCAGTTTGTCTTTCTCCTACGAGCAGTACTTC
cdr3_aa: CASSLSFSYEQYF
cdr3_length: 13
clone_size: NA
v_call: TRBV28
j_call: TRBJ2-7
d_call: NA

cdr3_nt: TGTGCCAGTAGTATGAGGGGCGCCCCCGACTACGAGCAGTACTTC
cdr3_aa: CASSMRGAPDYEQYF
cdr3_length: 15
clone_size: NA
v_call: TRBV19
j_call: TRBJ2-7
d_call: NA

cdr3_nt: TGTGCCAGCAGCTTGAGCAGGAGGGACACTAATAGCAATCAGCCCCAGCATTTT
cdr3_aa: CASSLSRRDTNSNQPQHF
cdr3_length: 18
clone_size: NA
v_call: TRBV5-6
j_call: TRBJ1-5
d_call: NA

cdr3_nt: TGTGCCAGCAGTGAATGGAGGGTGGGAGACTATGGCTACACCTTC
cdr3_aa: CASSEWRVGDYGYTF
cdr3_length: 15
clone_size: NA
v_call: TRBV2
j_call: TRBJ1-2
d_call: NA

cdr3_nt: TGTGCCAGCAGCTTATCCCCGGGACAGGGCTGGAACTACGAGCAGTACTTC
cdr3_aa: CASSLSPGQGWNYEQYF
cdr3_length: 17
clone_size: once
v_call: TRBV7-3
j_call: TRBJ2-7
d_call: TRBD1

cdr3_nt: TGTGCCAGCAGCGCCGACAGTCGGCAGTACAATGAGCAGTTCTTC
cdr3_aa: CASSADSRQYNEQFF
cdr3_length: 15
clone_size: NA
v_call: TRBV9
j_call: TRBJ2-1
d_call: NA

cdr3_nt: TGTGCCAGCCAGGGGGGGTCCTACAATGAGCAGTTCTTC
cdr3_aa: CASQGGSYNEQFF
cdr3_length: 13
clone_size: NA
v_call: TRBV28
j_call: TRBJ2-1
d_call: NA

cdr3_nt: TGTGCCAGCAGTAACAGGGGGGAGAACACTGAAGCTTTCTTT
cdr3_aa: CASSNRGENTEAFF
cdr3_length: 14
clone_size: NA
v_call: TRBV6-6
j_call: TRBJ1-1
d_call: TRBD1

cdr3_nt: TGTGCCAGCTCACCCGCGACAGGGTCAAACTATGGCTACACCTTC
cdr3_aa: CASSPATGSNYGYTF
cdr3_length: 15
clone_size: NA
v_call: TRBV18
j_call: TRBJ1-2
d_call: TRBD1

cdr3_nt: TGTGCCAGCAGTTACGAGGGGGAACTAGGGATCTACGAGCAGTACTTC
cdr3_aa: CASSYEGELGIYEQYF
cdr3_length: 16
clone_size: NA
v_call: TRBV6-5
j_call: TRBJ2-7
d_call: NA

cdr3_nt: TGTGCCAGCAGCCTCGAGCAGAATCATGGTGAGCAGTTCTTC
cdr3_aa: CASSLEQNHGEQFF
cdr3_length: 14
clone_size: once
v_call: TRBV6-4
j_call: TRBJ2-1
d_call: NA

cdr3_nt: TGTGCCAGCAGTCGAAGGGACAGAGACGCCTACGAGCAGTACTTC
cdr3_aa: CASSRRDRDAYEQYF
cdr3_length: 15
clone_size: NA
v_call: TRBV6-5
j_call: TRBJ2-7
d_call: TRBD1

cdr3_nt: TGTGCCAGTACCACCAAGCCCTTTGCAACTAATGAAAAACTGTTTTTT
cdr3_aa: CASTTKPFATNEKLFF
cdr3_length: 16
clone_size: NA
v_call: TRBV19
j_call: TRBJ1-4
d_call: NA

cdr3_nt: TGTGCCAGCAGCTTATACGGGATGGCGACAGATACGCAGTATTTT
cdr3_aa: CASSLYGMATDTQYF
cdr3_length: 15
clone_size: NA
v_call: TRBV7-2
j_call: TRBJ2-3
d_call: NA

cdr3_nt: TGTGCCAGCAGTTACTCAGCGGGGGGGCGGGATACGCAGTATTTT
cdr3_aa: CASSYSAGGRDTQYF
cdr3_length: 15
clone_size: NA
v_call: TRBV6-5
j_call: TRBJ2-3
d_call: TRBD2

cdr3_nt: TGTGCCAGCTCACCACCGGGGAGGGACTACACCTTC
cdr3_aa: CASSPPGRDYTF
cdr3_length: 12
clone_size: NA
v_call: TRBV18
j_call: TRBJ1-2
d_call: NA

cdr3_nt: TGTGCCAGCTCACCTCCTGTTGGACAGGGGAGCGATGAAAAACTGTTTTTT
cdr3_aa: CASSPPVGQGSDEKLFF
cdr3_length: 17
clone_size: few
v_call: TRBV18
j_call: TRBJ1-4
d_call: TRBD1

cdr3_nt: TGTGCCAGCAGCGTAGAATTTATAGCGGGGGGGCATGAGCAGTTCTTC
cdr3_aa: CASSVEFIAGGHEQFF
cdr3_length: 16
clone_size: NA
v_call: TRBV9
j_call: TRBJ2-1
d_call: TRBD2

cdr3_nt: TGTGCCAGCAGCTTAAGTGGTTCCACAGATACGCAGTATTTT
cdr3_aa: CASSLSGSTDTQYF
cdr3_length: 14
clone_size: NA
v_call: TRBV7-2
j_call: TRBJ2-3
d_call: NA

cdr3_nt: TGCGCCAGCAGACGCCCGGGACAGGGGAACTATGGCTACACCTTC
cdr3_aa: CASRRPGQGNYGYTF
cdr3_length: 15
clone_size: NA
v_call: TRBV4-1
j_call: TRBJ1-2
d_call: TRBD1

cdr3_nt: TGTGCCAGCAGCCAGGCAGTAGCCTACGAGCAGTACTTC
cdr3_aa: CASSQAVAYEQYF
cdr3_length: 13
clone_size: NA
v_call: TRBV14
j_call: TRBJ2-7
d_call: NA

cdr3_nt: TGCGCCAGCAGCTACTTAGGGACAGGGCCCTACGAGCAGTACTTC
cdr3_aa: CASSYLGTGPYEQYF
cdr3_length: 15
clone_size: NA
v_call: TRBV5-1
j_call: TRBJ2-7
d_call: TRBD1

cdr3_nt: TGTGCCAGCAACTCACGGACCGGGGGTCTAGACGAGCAGTACTTC
cdr3_aa: CASNSRTGGLDEQYF
cdr3_length: 15
clone_size: NA
v_call: TRBV6-5
j_call: TRBJ2-7
d_call: NA

cdr3_nt: TGTGCCAGCAGCCTAAAATACGAGCAGTACTTC
cdr3_aa: CASSLKYEQYF
cdr3_length: 11
clone_size: NA
v_call: TRBV7-2
j_call: TRBJ2-7
d_call: NA

cdr3_nt: TGTGCCAGTAGTAAGGACAGGGAATTCACCGGGGAGCTGTTTTTT
cdr3_aa: CASSKDREFTGELFF
cdr3_length: 15
clone_size: few
v_call: TRBV19
j_call: TRBJ2-2
d_call: TRBD1

cdr3_nt: TGTGCCAGCAGCTTATGGGACACCCGTTCCGAGCAGTACTTC
cdr3_aa: CASSLWDTRSEQYF
cdr3_length: 14
clone_size: medium-sized
v_call: TRBV7-9
j_call: TRBJ2-7
d_call: NA

cdr3_nt: TGTGCCAGCAGCCCCCTACGACTAGCGGGGGGCCACAATGAGCAGTTCTTC
cdr3_aa: CASSPLRLAGGHNEQFF
cdr3_length: 17
clone_size: NA
v_call: TRBV11-1
j_call: TRBJ2-1
d_call: TRBD2

cdr3_nt: TGTGCCAGCAGCTTGGCCGATGGGGGCGCGAGTCGGGTCCTGACTTTC
cdr3_aa: CASSLADGGASRVLTF
cdr3_length: 16
clone_size: NA
v_call: TRBV5-6
j_call: TRBJ2-6
d_call: NA

cdr3_nt: TGTGCCAGCAGACCGGGACTAGAGGGGGGAGAGCAGTACTTC
cdr3_aa: CASRPGLEGGEQYF
cdr3_length: 14
clone_size: once
v_call: TRBV6-5
j_call: TRBJ2-7
d_call: TRBD2

cdr3_nt: TGTGCCAGTAGCGGGGGGGCGTATGGAAACACCATATATTTT
cdr3_aa: CASSGGAYGNTIYF
cdr3_length: 14
clone_size: NA
v_call: TRBV19
j_call: TRBJ1-3
d_call: NA

cdr3_nt: TGTGCCAGCAGCCCCCTTAGGCCGGCGGGGGCCAACGTCCTGACTTTC
cdr3_aa: CASSPLRPAGANVLTF
cdr3_length: 16
clone_size: NA
v_call: TRBV11-2
j_call: TRBJ2-6
d_call: NA

cdr3_nt: TGTGCCATCAGTGAGTCTTCGGGCCTTTATGGCTACACCTTC
cdr3_aa: CAISESSGLYGYTF
cdr3_length: 14
clone_size: NA
v_call: TRBV10-3
j_call: TRBJ1-2
d_call: NA

cdr3_nt: TGTGCCAGCAGCTTAGGCCCCGATCAGCCCCAGCATTTT
cdr3_aa: CASSLGPDQPQHF
cdr3_length: 13
clone_size: NA
v_call: TRBV11-2
j_call: TRBJ1-5
d_call: NA

cdr3_nt: TGTGCCAGTAGTATAGAGGCGGGCTCCGTTGATTCACCCCTCCACTTT
cdr3_aa: CASSIEAGSVDSPLHF
cdr3_length: 16
clone_size: few
v_call: TRBV19
j_call: TRBJ1-6
d_call: NA

cdr3_nt: TGTGCCACCACCCGCGGACAGGAAAATTCACCCCTCCACTTT
cdr3_aa: CATTRGQENSPLHF
cdr3_length: 14
clone_size: NA
v_call: TRBV28
j_call: TRBJ1-6
d_call: TRBD1

cdr3_nt: TGTGCCAGCAGCTCACAGGGTAGGGCAGGGGGAGGGGATGAGCAGTTCTTC
cdr3_aa: CASSSQGRAGGGDEQFF
cdr3_length: 17
clone_size: NA
v_call: TRBV9
j_call: TRBJ2-1
d_call: NA

cdr3_nt: TGTGCCAGCAGCTTCCGACAGGTTTCACTGGGCTACGAGCAGTACTTC
cdr3_aa: CASSFRQVSLGYEQYF
cdr3_length: 16
clone_size: NA
v_call: TRBV7-3
j_call: TRBJ2-7
d_call: NA

cdr3_nt: TGTGCCAGCTCACCCTCCCGGATCGCCCCAGGGGAGCAGTACTTC
cdr3_aa: CASSPSRIAPGEQYF
cdr3_length: 15
clone_size: NA
v_call: TRBV18
j_call: TRBJ2-7
d_call: NA

cdr3_nt: TGTGCCAGTAGTATAGATGCACAGGGGGCCACCGGGGAGCTGTTTTTT
cdr3_aa: CASSIDAQGATGELFF
cdr3_length: 16
clone_size: NA
v_call: TRBV19
j_call: TRBJ2-2
d_call: TRBD1

cdr3_nt: TGTGCCAGCAGCCAAGATACCCTAGCGGGGGGCACAGATACGCAGTATTTT
cdr3_aa: CASSQDTLAGGTDTQYF
cdr3_length: 17
clone_size: few
v_call: TRBV4-2
j_call: TRBJ2-3
d_call: TRBD2

cdr3_nt: TGTGCCAGCAGCTTGGGGGCGGGAGCCGCTGGAGATACGCAGTATTTT
cdr3_aa: CASSLGAGAAGDTQYF
cdr3_length: 16
clone_size: NA
v_call: TRBV5-4
j_call: TRBJ2-3
d_call: TRBD2

cdr3_nt: TGTGCTAGTGCCCCTTCAAGCGGCACAGATACGCAGTATTTT
cdr3_aa: CASAPSSGTDTQYF
cdr3_length: 14
clone_size: NA
v_call: TRBV12-5
j_call: TRBJ2-3
d_call: NA

cdr3_nt: TGCAGCGTTGAAAAGGGCATCGGCTACGAGCAGTACTTC
cdr3_aa: CSVEKGIGYEQYF
cdr3_length: 13
clone_size: NA
v_call: TRBV29-1
j_call: TRBJ2-7
d_call: NA

cdr3_nt: TGCGCCAGCAGCCCCCTTGGCGGGGGGGGGTCAGATACGCAGTATTTT
cdr3_aa: CASSPLGGGGSDTQYF
cdr3_length: 16
clone_size: NA
v_call: TRBV5-1
j_call: TRBJ2-3
d_call: TRBD2

cdr3_nt: TGTGCTAGTGGTTTGGGCCCCCGGGGCTCACTCCACGAGCAGTACTTC
cdr3_aa: CASGLGPRGSLHEQYF
cdr3_length: 16
clone_size: once
v_call: TRBV12-5
j_call: TRBJ2-7
d_call: NA